This T cell receptor beta chain was recorded in a study of blood T cell repertoires in COVID-19. Method: immunoSEQ multiplex PCR; TCRdb's copy keeps in-frame clones and lacks some. The data show more than 60,000 clones, roughly 88% seen once. This clonotype originated in a woman aged 55-75 years with COVID-19, enrolled during active disease. The sequenced material came from peripheral blood.

The CDR3 region is CASRSIGTSARNTGELFF. The CDR3 bases are TGTGCCAGCAGGTCCATTGGGACTAGCGCCAGGAACACCGGGGAGCTGTTTTTT. The gene calls are TRBV27 and TRBJ2-2; 10 bases line up with TRBD2. The junction had 11 bases not matched to a gene; V was cut back by 6 bases and J by 1 base. CDR3 length: 18 amino acids. CDR1 is MNHEY, CDR2 SMNVEV, per germline (reference sequence).